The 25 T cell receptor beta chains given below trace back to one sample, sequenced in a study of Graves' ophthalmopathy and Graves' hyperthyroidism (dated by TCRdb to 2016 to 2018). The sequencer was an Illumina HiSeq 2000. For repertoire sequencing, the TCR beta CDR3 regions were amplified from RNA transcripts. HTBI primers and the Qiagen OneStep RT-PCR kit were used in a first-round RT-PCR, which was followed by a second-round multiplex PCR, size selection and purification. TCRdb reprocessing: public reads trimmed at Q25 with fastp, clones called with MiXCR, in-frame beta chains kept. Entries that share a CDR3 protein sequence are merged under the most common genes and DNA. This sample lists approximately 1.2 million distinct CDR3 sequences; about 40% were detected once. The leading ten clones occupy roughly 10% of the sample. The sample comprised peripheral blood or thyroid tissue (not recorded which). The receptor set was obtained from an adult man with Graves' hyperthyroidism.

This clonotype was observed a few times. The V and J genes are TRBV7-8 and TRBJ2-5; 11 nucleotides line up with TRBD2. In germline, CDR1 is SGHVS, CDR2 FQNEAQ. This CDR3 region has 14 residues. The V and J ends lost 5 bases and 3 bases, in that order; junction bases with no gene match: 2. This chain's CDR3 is CASSKGLAEETQYF. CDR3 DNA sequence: TGTGCCAGCAGCAAGGGACTAGCGGAAGAGACCCAGTACTTC. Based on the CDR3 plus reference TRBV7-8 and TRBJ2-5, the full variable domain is GAGVSQSPRYKVAKRGQDVALRCDPISGHVSLFWYQQALGQGPEFLTYFQNEAQLDKSGLPSDRFFAERPEGSVSTLKIQRTQQEDSAVYLCASSKGLAEETQYFGPGTRLLVL.

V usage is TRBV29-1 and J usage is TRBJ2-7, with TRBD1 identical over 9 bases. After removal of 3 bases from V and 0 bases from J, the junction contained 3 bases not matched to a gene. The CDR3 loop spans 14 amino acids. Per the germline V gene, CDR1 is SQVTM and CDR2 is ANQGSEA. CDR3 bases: TGCAGCGTTGATGGGACAGGGAGCTCCTACGAGCAGTACTTC. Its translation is CSVDGTGSSYEQYF.

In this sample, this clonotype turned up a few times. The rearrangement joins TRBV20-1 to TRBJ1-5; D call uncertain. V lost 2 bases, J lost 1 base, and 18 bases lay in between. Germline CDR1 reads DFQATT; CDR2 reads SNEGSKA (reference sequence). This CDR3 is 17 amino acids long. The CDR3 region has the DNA TGCAGTGCTAGATCTGCTTTGGATCTACAGAGCAATCAGCCCCAGCATTTT. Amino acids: CSARSALDLQSNQPQHF.

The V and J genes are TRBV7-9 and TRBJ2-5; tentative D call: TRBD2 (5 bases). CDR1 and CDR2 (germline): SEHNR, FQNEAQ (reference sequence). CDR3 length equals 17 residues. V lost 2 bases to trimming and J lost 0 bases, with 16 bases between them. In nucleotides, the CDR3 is TGTGCCAGCAGCTTACGGGGTAAAAAACCGTACCAAGAGACCCAGTACTTC. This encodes CASSLRGKKPYQETQYF.

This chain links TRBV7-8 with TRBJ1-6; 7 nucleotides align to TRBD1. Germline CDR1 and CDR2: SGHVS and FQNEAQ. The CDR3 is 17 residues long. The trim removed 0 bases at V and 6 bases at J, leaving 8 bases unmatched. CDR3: CASSLAQPGTANSPLHF. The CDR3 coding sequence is TGTGCCAGCAGCTTAGCCCAACCCGGGACAGCTAATTCACCCCTCCACTTT.

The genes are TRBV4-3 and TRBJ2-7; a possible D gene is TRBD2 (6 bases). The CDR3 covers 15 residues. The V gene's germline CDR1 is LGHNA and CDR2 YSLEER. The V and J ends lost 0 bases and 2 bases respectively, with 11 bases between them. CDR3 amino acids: CASSQERGGTYEQYF. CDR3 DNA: TGCGCCAGCAGCCAAGAGCGGGGAGGAACCTACGAGCAGTACTTC.

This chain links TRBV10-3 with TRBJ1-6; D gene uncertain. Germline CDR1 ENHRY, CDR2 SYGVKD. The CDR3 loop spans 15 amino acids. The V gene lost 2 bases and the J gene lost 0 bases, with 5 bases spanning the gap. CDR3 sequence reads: CAISEESSYNSPLHF. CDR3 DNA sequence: TGTGCCATCAGTGAGGAAAGCTCCTATAATTCACCCCTCCACTTT.

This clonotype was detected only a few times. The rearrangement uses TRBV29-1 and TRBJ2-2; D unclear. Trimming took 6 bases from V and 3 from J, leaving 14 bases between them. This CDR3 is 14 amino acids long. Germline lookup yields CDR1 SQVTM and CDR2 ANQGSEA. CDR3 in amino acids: CSVGSNLHTGELFF. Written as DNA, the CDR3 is TGCAGCGTGGGCTCAAATCTCCACACCGGGGAGCTGTTTTTT.

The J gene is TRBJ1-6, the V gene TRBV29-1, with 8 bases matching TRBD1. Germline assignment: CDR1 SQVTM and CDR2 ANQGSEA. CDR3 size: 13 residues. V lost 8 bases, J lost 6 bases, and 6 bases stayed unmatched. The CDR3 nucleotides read TGCAGCTCAAGGACAGGGACTAATTCACCCCTCCACTTT. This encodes CSSRTGTNSPLHF.

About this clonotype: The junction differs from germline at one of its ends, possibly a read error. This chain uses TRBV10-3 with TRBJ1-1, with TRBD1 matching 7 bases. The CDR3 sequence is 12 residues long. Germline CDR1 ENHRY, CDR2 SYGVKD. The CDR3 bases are TGTGCCGTCCGGACAGGAGGGACTGAAGCTTCCTTT. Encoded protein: CAVRTGGTEASF.

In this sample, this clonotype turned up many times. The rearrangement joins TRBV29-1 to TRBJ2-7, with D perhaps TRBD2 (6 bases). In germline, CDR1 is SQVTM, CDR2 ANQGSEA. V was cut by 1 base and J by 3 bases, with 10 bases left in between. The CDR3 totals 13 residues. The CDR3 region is CSVEGGDLYEQYF. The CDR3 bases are TGCAGCGTTGAAGGGGGGGATCTCTACGAGCAGTACTTC.

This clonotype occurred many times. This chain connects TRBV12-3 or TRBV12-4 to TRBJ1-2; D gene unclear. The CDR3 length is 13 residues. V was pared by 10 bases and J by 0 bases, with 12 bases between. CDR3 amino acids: CATRLRANYGYTF. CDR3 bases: TGTGCCACCCGGCTAAGGGCTAACTATGGCTACACCTTC.

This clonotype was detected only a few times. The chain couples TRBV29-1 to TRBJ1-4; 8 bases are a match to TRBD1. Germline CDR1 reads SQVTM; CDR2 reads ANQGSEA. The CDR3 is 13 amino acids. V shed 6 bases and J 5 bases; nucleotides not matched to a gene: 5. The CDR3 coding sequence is TGCAGCGTGCGATGGACAGGGAATGAAAAACTGTTTTTT. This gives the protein CSVRWTGNEKLFF. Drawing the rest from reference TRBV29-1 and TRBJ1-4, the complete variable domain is SAVISQKPSRDICQRGTSLTIQCQVDSQVTMMFWYRQQPGQSLTLIATANQGSEATYESGFVIDKFPISRPNLTFSTLTVSNMSPEDSSIYLCSVRWTGNEKLFFGSGTQLSVL.

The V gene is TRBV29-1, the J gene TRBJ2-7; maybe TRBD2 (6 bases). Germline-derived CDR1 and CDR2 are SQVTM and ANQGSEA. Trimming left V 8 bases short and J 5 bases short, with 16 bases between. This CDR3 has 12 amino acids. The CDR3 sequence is CSTRRGVHEQYF. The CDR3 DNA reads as TGCAGCACCCGTCGCGGGGTCCACGAGCAGTACTTC.

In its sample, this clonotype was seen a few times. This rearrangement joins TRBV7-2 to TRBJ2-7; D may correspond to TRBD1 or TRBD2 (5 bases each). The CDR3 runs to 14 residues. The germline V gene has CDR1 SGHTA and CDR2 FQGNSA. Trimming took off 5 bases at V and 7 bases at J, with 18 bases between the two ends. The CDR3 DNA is TGTGCCAGCAGCGCCGGGGACCGCCCTCCAGAGCAGTACTTC. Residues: CASSAGDRPPEQYF.

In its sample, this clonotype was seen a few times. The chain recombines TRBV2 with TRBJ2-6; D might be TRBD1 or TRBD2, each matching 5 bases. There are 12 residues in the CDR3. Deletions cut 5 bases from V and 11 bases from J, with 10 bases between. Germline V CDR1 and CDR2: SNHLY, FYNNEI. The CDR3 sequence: CASSTGTDVLTF. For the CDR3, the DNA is TGTGCCAGCAGTACCGGGACCGACGTCCTGACTTTC.

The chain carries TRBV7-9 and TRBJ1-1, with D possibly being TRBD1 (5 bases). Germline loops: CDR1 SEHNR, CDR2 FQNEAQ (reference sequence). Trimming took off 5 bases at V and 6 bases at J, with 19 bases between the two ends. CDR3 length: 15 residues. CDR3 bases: TGTGCCAGCAGCGACGGTGGGGACTATGGCTCTGAAGCTTTCTTT. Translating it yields CASSDGGDYGSEAFF.

CDR3 nucleotide sequence: TGTGCCAGCAGCTTGGAAGGAGAGCCCTATAATTCACCCCTCCACTTT. This sequence encodes CASSLEGEPYNSPLHF. The V gene is TRBV7-2, the J gene TRBJ1-6, with D unclear. The CDR3 has 16 residues. V lost 3 bases, J lost 2 bases, and 11 bases lay in between. Germline V gives CDR1 SGHTA, CDR2 FQGNSA.

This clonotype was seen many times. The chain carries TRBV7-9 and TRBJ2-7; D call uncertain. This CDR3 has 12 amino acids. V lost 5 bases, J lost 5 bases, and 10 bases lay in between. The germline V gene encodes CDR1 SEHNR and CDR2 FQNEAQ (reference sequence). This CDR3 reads CASSPRFDEQYF. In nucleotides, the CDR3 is TGTGCCAGCAGCCCCCGGTTCGACGAGCAGTACTTC.

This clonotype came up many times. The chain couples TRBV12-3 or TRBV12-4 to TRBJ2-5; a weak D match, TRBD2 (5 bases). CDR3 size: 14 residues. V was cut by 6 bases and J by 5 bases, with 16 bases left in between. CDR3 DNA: TGTGCCAGCAGCGCGGCTCGGGGTCGGGAGACCCAGTACTTC. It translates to CASSAARGRETQYF.

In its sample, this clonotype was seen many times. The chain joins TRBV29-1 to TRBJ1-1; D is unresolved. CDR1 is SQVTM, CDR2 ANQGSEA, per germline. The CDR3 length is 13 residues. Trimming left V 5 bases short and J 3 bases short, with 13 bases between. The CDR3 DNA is TGCAGCGTTAGAGGGATGTCGGACACTGAAGCTTTCTTT. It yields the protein CSVRGMSDTEAFF.

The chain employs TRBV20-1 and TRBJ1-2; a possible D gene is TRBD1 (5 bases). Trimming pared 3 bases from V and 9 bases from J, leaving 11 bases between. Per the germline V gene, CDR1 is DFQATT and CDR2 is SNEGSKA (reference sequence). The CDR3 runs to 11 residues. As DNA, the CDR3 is TGCAGTGCTAGGGAACAGGCCCGCTACACCTTC. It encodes CSAREQARYTF.

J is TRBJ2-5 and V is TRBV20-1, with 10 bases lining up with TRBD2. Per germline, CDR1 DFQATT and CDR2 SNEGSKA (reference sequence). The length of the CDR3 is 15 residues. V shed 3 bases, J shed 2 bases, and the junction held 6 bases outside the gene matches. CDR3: CSASGLAEDQETQYF. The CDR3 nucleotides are TGCAGTGCTAGTGGACTAGCGGAGGATCAAGAGACCCAGTACTTC.

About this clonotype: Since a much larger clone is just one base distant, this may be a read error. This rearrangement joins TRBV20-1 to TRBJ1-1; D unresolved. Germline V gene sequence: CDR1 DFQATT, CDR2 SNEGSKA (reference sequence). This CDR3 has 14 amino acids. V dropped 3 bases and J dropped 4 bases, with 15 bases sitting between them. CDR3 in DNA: TGCAGTGCTAGGGAAAGACCGCTGACCACTGAAGCTTTCTTT. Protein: CSARERPLTTEAFF.

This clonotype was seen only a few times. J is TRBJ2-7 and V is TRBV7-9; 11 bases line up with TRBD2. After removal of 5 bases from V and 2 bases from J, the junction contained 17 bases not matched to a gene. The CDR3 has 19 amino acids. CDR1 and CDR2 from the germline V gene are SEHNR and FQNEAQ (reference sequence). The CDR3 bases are TGTGCCAGCAGCGTAGGCCACCCGACGGGACTAGCGGAACCCTACGAGCAGTACTTC. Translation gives CASSVGHPTGLAEPYEQYF.